This T cell receptor (beta chain) was recorded in a study of cytomegalovirus exposure and HLA in healthy donors. This clone was seen a handful of times. This CDR3 spans 12 amino acids. Trimming took 0 bases from V and 5 from J, leaving 5 bases between them. Germline CDR1 SGHRS, CDR2 YFSETQ. With 60 Vbeta and 13 Jbeta primers, the PCR was carried out. Original methodology: Among the unique TCR beta chains that a later analysis counted, about 84 million in all, about 11 million were shared. The protocol was immunoSEQ multiplex PCR, while the TCRdb copy is restricted to in-frame clones and leaves out a portion. That table is the source of V, J and clone size, and D and trimming were worked out from the DNA. The sample comprises some 130,000 clones, around three quarters of which are singletons, and around 1.9% rests with the top ten.

This receptor was obtained from an older woman in good health and CMV-seropositive. The rearrangement joins TRBV5-1 to TRBJ2-5, with no clear D. The sequencing sample was made of PBMCs. The CDR3 is CASSLVSETQYF. The DNA for the CDR3 is TGCGCCAGCAGCTTGGTCTCGGAGACCCAGTACTTC.